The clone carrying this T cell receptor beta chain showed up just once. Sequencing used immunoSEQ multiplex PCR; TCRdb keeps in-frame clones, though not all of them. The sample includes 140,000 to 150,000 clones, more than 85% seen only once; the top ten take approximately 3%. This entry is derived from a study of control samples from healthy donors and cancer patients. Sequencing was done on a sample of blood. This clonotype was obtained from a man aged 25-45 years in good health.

This CDR3 reads CASSPGVGEKLFF. The CDR3, as DNA: TGTGCCAGCAGCCCCGGGGTGGGGGAAAAACTGTTTTTT. The V gene is TRBV9, the J gene TRBJ1-4; D is unresolved. Per germline, CDR1 SGDLS and CDR2 YYNGEE. V was shortened by 4 bases and J by 8 bases, with 12 bases between the two germline ends. CDR3 length: 13 amino acids.